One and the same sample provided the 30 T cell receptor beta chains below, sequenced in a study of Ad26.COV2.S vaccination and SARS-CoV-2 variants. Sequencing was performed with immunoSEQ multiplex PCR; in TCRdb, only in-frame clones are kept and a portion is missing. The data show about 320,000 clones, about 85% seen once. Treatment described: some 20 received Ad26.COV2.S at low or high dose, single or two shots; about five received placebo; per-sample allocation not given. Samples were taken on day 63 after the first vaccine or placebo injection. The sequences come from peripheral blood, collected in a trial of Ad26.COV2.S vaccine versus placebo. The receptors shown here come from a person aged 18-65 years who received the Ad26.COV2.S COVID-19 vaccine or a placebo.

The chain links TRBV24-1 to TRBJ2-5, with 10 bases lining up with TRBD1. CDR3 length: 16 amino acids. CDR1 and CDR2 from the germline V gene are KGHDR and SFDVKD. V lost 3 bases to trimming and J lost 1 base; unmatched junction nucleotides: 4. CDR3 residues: CATSDPRTGGQETQYF. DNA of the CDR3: TGTGCCACCAGTGATCCCCGGACAGGGGGCCAAGAGACCCAGTACTTC.

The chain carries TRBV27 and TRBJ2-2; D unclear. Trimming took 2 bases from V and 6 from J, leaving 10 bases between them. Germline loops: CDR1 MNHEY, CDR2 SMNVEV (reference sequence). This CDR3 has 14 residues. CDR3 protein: CASSLARWAGELFF. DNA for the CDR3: TGTGCCAGCAGTTTAGCCCGATGGGCCGGGGAGCTGTTTTTT.

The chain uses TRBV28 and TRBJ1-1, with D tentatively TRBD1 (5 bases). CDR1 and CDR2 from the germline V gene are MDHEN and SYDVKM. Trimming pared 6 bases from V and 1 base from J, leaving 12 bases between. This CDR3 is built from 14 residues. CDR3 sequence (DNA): TGTGCCAGCAGGGGGGGATTGTGGAACACTGAAGCTTTCTTT. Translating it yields CASRGGLWNTEAFF.

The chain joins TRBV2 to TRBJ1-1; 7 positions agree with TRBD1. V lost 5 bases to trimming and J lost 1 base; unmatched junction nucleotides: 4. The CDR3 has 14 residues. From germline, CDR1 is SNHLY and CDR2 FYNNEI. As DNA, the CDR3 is TGTGCCAGCAGTCCAGGGGGGCGGAACACTGAAGCTTTCTTT. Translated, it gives CASSPGGRNTEAFF.

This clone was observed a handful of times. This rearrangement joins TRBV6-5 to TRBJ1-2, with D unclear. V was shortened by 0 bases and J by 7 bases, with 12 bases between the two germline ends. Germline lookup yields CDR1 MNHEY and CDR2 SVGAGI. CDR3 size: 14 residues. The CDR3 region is CASSYSIREGGYTF. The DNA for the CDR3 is TGTGCCAGCAGTTACTCGATTAGGGAGGGTGGCTACACCTTC.

CDR3 bases: TGTGCCAGCAGAACAGGGTACTCACCCCTCCACTTT. Encoded protein: CASRTGYSPLHF. The genes are TRBV28 and TRBJ1-6; D may be TRBD1 (6 bases). Trimming cost V 6 bases and J 10 bases, with 10 bases left between them. Germline-derived CDR1 and CDR2 are MDHEN and SYDVKM. This CDR3 spans 12 amino acids.

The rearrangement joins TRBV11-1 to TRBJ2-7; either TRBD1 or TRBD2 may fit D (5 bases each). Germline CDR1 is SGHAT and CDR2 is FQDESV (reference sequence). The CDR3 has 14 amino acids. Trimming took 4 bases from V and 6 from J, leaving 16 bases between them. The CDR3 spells CASSSRDGSPEQYF. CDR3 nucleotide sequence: TGTGCCAGCAGCTCCCGGGACGGCTCCCCCGAGCAGTACTTC.

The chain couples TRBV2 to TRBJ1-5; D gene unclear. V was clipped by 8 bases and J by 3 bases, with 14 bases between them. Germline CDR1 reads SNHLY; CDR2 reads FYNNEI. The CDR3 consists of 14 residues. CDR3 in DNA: TGTGCCAGCTCTGAGACGGCAGTCAATCAGCCCCAGCATTTT. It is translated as CASSETAVNQPQHF.

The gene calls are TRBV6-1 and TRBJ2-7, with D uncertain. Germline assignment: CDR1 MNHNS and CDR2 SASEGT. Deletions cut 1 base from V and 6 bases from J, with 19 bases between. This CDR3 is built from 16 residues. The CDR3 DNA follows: TGTGCCAGCAGTGAAGGGGTGGGTAAATATTCCCTCGAGCAGTACTTC. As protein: CASSEGVGKYSLEQYF.

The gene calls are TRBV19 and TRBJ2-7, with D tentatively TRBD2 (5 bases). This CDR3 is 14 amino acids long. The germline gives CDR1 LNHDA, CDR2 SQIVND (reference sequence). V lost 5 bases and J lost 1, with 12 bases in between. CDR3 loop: CASSAHAGSYEQYF. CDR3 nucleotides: TGTGCCAGTAGTGCCCATGCGGGTTCCTACGAGCAGTACTTC.

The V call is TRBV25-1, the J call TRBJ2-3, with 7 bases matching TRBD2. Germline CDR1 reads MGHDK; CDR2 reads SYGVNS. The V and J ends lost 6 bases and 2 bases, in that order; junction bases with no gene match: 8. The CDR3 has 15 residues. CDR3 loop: CASSEHRGDTDTQYF. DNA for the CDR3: TGTGCCAGCAGCGAGCACCGGGGGGACACAGATACGCAGTATTTT.

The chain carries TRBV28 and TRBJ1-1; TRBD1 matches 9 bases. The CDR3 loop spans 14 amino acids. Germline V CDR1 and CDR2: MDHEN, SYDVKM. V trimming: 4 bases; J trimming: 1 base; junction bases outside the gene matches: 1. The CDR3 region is CASSSGQGNTEAFF. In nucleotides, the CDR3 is TGTGCCAGCAGTTCGGGACAGGGGAACACTGAAGCTTTCTTT.

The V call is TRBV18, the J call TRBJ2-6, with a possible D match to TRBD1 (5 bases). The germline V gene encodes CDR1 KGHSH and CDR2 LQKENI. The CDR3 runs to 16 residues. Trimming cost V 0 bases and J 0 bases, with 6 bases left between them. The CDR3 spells CASSPPTDSGANVLTF. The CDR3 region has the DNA TGTGCCAGCTCACCACCGACAGACTCTGGGGCCAACGTCCTGACTTTC.

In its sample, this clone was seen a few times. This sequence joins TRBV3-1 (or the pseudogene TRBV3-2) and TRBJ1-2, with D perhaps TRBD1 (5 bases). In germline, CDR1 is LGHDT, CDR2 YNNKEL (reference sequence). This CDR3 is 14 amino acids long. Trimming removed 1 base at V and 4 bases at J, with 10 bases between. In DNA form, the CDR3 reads TGTGCCAGCAGCCAAGCGGGGGGGAGCTATGGCTACACCTTC. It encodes CASSQAGGSYGYTF.

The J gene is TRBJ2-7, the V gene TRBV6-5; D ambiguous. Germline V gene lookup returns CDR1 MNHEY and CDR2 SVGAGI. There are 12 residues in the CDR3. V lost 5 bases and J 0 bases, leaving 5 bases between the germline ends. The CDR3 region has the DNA TGTGCCAGCAGTCAAAGCTCCTACGAGCAGTACTTC. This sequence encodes CASSQSSYEQYF.

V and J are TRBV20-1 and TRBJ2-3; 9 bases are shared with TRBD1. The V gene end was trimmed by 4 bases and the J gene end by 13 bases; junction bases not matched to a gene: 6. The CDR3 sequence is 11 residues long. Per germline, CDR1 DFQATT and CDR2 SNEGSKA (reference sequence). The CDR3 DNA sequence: TGCAGTGCTATTCTACAGGGGGCCAAGTATTTT. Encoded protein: CSAILQGAKYF.

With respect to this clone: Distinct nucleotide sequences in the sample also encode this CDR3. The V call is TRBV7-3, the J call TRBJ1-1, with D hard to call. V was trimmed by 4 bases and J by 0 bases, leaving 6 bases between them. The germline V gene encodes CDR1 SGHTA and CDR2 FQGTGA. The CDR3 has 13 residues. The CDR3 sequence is CASSSTVNTEAFF. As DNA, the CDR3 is TGTGCCAGCAGCTCGACGGTGAACACTGAAGCTTTCTTT.

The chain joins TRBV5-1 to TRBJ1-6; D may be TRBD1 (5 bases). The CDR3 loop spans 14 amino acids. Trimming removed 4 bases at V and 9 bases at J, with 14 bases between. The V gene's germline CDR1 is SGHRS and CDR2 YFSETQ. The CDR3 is CASSPREGISPLHF. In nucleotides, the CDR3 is TGCGCCAGCAGCCCCCGGGAGGGGATTTCACCCCTCCACTTT.

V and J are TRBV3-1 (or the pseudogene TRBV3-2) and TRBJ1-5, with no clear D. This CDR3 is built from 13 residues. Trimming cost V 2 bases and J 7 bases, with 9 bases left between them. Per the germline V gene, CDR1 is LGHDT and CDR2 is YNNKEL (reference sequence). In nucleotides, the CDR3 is TGTGCCAGCAGCCAAAACAGAGGCCAGCCCCAGCATTTT. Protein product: CASSQNRGQPQHF.

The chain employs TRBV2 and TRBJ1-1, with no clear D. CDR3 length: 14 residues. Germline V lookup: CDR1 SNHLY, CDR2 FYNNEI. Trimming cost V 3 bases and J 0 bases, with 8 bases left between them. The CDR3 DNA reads TGTGCCAGCAGTGACAGGTTCATGAACACTGAAGCTTTCTTT. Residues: CASSDRFMNTEAFF.

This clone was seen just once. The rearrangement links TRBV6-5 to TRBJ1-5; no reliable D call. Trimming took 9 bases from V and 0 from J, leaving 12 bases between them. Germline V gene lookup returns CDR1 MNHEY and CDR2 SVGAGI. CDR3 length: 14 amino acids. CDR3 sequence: CASALTLSNQPQHF. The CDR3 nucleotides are TGTGCCAGTGCCCTGACCCTTAGCAATCAGCCCCAGCATTTT.

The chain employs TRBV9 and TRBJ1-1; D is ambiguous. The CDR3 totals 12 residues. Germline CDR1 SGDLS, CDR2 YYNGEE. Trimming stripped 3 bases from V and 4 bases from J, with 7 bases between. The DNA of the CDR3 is TGTGCCAGCAGCGGGGGAGGCACTGAAGCTTTCTTT. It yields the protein CASSGGGTEAFF.

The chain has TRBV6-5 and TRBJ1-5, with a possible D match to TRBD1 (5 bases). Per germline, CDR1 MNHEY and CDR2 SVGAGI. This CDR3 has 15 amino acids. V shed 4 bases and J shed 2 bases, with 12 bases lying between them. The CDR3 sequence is CASSSDQGGNQPQHF. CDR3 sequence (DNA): TGTGCCAGCAGTTCCGATCAAGGGGGCAATCAGCCCCAGCATTTT.

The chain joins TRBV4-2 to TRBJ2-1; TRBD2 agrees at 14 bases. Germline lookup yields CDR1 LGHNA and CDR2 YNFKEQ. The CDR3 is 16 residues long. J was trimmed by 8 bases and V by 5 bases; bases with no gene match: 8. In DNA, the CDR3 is TGTGCCAGCAGCTCATCGACTAGCGGGGGGGCCGATGAGCAGTTCTTC. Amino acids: CASSSSTSGGADEQFF.

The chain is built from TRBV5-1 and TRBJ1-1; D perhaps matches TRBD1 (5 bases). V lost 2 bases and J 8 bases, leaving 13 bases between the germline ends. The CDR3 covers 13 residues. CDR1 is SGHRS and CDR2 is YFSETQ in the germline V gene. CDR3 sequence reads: CASSLWGTGEAFF. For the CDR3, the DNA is TGCGCCAGCAGCTTATGGGGGACGGGAGAAGCTTTCTTT. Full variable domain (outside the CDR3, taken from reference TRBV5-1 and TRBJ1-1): KAGVTQTPRYLIKTRGQQVTLSCSPISGHRSVSWYQQTPGQGLQFLFEYFSETQRNKGNFPGRFSGRQFSNSRSEMNVSTLELGDSALYLCASSLWGTGEAFFGQGTRLTVV.

CDR3 bases: TGTGCCAGTAAGCGGGGGGGCCATTCAGATACGCAGTATTTT. Translation gives CASKRGGHSDTQYF. The rearrangement links TRBV19 to TRBJ2-3, with TRBD2 matching over 10 bases. Germline assignment: CDR1 LNHDA and CDR2 SQIVND (reference sequence). With 7 bases clipped from V and 4 bases from J, the junction kept 5 bases outside the gene matches. The CDR3 has 14 amino acids. Full variable domain (outside the CDR3, taken from reference TRBV19 and TRBJ2-3): DGGITQSPKYLFRKEGQNVTLSCEQNLNHDAMYWYRQDPGQGLRLIYYSQIVNDFQKGDIAEGYSVSREKKESFPLTVTSAQKNPTAFYLCASKRGGHSDTQYFGPGTRLTVL.

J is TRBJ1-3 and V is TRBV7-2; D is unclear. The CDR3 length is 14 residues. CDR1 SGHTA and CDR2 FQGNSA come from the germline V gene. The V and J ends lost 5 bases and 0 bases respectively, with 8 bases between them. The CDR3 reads CASSPRGSGNTIYF. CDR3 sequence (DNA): TGTGCCAGCAGCCCAAGAGGCTCTGGAAACACCATATATTTT.

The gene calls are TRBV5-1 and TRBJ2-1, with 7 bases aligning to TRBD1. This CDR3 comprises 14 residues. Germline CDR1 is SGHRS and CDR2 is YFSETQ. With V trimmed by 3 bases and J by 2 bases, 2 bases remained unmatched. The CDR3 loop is CASSWDSTYNEQFF. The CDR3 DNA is TGCGCCAGCAGCTGGGACAGTACCTACAATGAGCAGTTCTTC.

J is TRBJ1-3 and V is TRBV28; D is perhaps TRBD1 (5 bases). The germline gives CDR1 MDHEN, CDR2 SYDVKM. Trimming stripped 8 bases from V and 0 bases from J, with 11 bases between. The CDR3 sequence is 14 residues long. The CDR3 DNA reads TGTGCCAGCCGGGACGGAAGCTCTGGAAACACCATATATTTT. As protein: CASRDGSSGNTIYF.

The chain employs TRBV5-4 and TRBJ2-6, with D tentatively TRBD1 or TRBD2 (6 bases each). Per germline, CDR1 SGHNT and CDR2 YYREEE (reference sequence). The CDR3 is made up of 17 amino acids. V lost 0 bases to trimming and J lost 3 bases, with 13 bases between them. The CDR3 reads CASSLASGGDGANVLTF. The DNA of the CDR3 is TGTGCCAGCAGCTTGGCCTCCGGGGGCGATGGGGCCAACGTCCTGACTTTC.